This TCR beta chain was retrieved from a study of cytomegalovirus exposure and HLA in healthy donors. Study-level information: As released early, the data held around 80 million unique TCRs from HLA-typed donors. Most genotyped donors, roughly 83% of 398, had Caucasian-associated genetic ancestry.

CDR3 length: 13 amino acids. Trimming stripped 3 bases from V and 5 bases from J, with 12 bases between. The germline V gene has CDR1 SGDLS and CDR2 YYNGEE. Overall study results and limits: Across donors, presence/absence analyses took sequencing depth to be roughly uniform. Some TCR beta chains (around 160 of them) were listed as cytomegalovirus-associated.

In the case of this clone: The target antigen is unknown.

It was with 60 Vbeta and 13 Jbeta primers that the PCR ran. Clones were sequenced by immunoSEQ multiplex PCR, and TCRdb holds only the in-frame ones, with some missing. The sample includes about 150,000 clones, approximately 80% of them seen just once. Sequenced material: PBMCs. The receptor was isolated from a male donor in good health and CMV-seronegative. The rearrangement joins TRBV9 to TRBJ2-7; weak D call: TRBD1 (6 bases). The CDR3 sequence: CASSATTGHEQYF. In DNA form, the CDR3 reads TGTGCCAGCAGCGCCACGACAGGTCACGAGCAGTACTTC. Combining the CDR3 with reference TRBV9 and TRBJ2-7 gives the whole variable domain DSGVTQTPKHLITATGQRVTLRCSPRSGDLSVYWYQQSLDQGLQFLIQYYNGEERAKGNILERFSAQQFPDLHSELNLSSLELGDSALYFCASSATTGHEQYFGPGTRLTVT.